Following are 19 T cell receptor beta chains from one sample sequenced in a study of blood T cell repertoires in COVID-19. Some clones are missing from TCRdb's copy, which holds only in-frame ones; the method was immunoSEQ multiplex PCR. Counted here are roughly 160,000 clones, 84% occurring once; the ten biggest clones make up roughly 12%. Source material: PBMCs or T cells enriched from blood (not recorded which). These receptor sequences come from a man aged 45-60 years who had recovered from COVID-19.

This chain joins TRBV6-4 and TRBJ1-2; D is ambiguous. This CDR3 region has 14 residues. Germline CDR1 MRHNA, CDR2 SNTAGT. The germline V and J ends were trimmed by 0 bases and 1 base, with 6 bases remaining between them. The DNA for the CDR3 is TGTGCCAGCAGTGACTCTTCGGTTAACTATGGCTACACCTTC. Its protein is CASSDSSVNYGYTF.

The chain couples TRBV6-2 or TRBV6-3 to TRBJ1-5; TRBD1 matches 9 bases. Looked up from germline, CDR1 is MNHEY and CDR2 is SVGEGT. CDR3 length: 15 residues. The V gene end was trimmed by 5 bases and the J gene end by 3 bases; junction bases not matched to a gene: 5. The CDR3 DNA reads TGTGCCAGCAGTCGACAGGGGGTAGTCAATCAGCCCCAGCATTTT. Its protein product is CASSRQGVVNQPQHF.

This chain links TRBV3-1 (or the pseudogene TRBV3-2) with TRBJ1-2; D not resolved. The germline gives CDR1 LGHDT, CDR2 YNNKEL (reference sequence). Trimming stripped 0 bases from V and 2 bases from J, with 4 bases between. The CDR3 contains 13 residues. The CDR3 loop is CASSQEQNYGYTF. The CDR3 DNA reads TGTGCCAGCAGCCAAGAGCAGAACTATGGCTACACCTTC.

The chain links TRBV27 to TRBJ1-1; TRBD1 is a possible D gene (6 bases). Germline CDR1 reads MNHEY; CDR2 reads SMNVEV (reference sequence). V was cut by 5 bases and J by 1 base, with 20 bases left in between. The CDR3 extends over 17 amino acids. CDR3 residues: CASSKRHREGWNTEAFF. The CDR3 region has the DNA TGTGCCAGCAGTAAACGACACAGGGAGGGCTGGAACACTGAAGCTTTCTTT.

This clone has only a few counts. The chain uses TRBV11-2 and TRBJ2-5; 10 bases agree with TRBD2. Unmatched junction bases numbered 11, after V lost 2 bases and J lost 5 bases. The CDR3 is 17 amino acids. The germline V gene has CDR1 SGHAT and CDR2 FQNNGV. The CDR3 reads CASSLTGQRGGLETQYF. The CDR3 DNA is TGTGCCAGCAGCTTAACTGGGCAGCGGGGGGGCTTGGAGACCCAGTACTTC.

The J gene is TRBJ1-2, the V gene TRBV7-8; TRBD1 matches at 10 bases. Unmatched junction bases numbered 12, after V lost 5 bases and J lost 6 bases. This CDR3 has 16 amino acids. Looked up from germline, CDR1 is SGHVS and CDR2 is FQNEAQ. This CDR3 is CASSQIHLTGGNGYTF. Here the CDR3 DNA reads TGTGCCAGCAGCCAAATCCATTTGACAGGGGGCAATGGCTACACCTTC. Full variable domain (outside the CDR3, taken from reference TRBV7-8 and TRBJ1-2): GAGVSQSPRYKVAKRGQDVALRCDPISGHVSLFWYQQALGQGPEFLTYFQNEAQLDKSGLPSDRFFAERPEGSVSTLKIQRTQQEDSAVYLCASSQIHLTGGNGYTFGSGTRLTVV.

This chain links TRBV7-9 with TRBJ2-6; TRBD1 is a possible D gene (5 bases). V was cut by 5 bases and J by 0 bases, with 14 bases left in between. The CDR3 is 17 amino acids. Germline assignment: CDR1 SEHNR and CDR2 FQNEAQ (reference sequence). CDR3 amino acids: CASSPSWGGSGANVLTF. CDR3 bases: TGTGCCAGCAGCCCCTCCTGGGGCGGCTCTGGGGCCAACGTCCTGACTTTC.

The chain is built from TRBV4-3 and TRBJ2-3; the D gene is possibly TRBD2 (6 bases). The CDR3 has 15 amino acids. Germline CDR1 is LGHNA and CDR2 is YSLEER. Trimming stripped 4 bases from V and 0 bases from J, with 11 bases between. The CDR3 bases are TGCGCCAGCAGCCTCACCGGGACTAGCACAGATACGCAGTATTTT. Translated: CASSLTGTSTDTQYF.

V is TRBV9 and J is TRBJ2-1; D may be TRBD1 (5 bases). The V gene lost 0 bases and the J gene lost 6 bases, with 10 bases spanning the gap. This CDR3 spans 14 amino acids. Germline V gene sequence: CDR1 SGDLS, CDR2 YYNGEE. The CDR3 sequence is CASSVVGVANEQFF. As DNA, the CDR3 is TGTGCCAGCAGCGTAGTAGGGGTTGCCAATGAGCAGTTCTTC.

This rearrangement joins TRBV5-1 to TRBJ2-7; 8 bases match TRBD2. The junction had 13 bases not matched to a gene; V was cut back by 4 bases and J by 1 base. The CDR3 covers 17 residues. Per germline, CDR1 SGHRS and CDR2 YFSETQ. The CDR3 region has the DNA TGCGCCAGCAGCCCACAGTCCTCGCGGGGGGCTTCCTACGAGCAGTACTTC. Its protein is CASSPQSSRGASYEQYF.

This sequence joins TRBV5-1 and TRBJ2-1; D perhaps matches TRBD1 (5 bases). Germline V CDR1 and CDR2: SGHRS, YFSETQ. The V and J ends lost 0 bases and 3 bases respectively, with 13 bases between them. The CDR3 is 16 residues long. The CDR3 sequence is CASSLERGKFYNEQFF. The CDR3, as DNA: TGCGCCAGCAGCTTGGAAAGGGGAAAATTCTACAATGAGCAGTTCTTC.

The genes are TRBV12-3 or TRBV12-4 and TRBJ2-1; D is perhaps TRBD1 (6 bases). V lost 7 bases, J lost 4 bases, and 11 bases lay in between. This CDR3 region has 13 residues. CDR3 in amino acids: CASKGDHYNEQFF. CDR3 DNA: TGTGCCAGCAAGGGGGACCATTACAATGAGCAGTTCTTC.

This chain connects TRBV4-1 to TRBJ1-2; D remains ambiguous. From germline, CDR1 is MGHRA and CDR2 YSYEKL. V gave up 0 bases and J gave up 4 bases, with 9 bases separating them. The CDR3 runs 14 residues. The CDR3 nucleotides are TGCGCCAGCAGCCAAGATCGAGTTACCTATGGCTACACCTTC. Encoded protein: CASSQDRVTYGYTF.

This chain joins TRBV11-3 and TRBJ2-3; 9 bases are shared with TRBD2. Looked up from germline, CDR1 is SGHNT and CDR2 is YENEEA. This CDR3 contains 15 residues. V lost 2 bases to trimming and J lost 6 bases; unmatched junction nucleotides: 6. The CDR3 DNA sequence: TGTGCCAGCAGCTTACGTAGCGGGGGCATGGATACGCAGTATTTT. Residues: CASSLRSGGMDTQYF.

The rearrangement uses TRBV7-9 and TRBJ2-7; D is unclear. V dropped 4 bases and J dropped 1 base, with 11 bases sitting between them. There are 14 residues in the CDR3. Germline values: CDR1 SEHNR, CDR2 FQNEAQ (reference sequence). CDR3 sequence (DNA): TGTGCCAGCAGCTCCCCCCTAGGTTCCTACGAGCAGTACTTC. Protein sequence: CASSSPLGSYEQYF. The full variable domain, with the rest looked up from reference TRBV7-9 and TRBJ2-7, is DTGVSQNPRHKITKRGQNVTFRCDPISEHNRLYWYRQTLGQGPEFLTYFQNEAQLEKSRLLSDRFSAERPKGSFSTLEIQRTEQGDSAMYLCASSSPLGSYEQYFGPGTRLTVT.

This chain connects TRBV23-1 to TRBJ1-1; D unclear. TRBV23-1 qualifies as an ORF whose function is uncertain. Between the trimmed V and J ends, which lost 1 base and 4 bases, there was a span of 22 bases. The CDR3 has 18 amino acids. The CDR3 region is CASSQCTQIAMRGTEAFF. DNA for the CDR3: TGCGCCAGCAGTCAATGCACACAGATCGCCATGCGTGGCACTGAAGCTTTCTTT.

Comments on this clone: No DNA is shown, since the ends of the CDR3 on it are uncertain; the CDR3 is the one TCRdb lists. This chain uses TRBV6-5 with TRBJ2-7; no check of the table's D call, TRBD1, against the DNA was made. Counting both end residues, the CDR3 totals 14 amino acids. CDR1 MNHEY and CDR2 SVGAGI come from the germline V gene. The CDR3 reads CASSTSTGTYEQYF.

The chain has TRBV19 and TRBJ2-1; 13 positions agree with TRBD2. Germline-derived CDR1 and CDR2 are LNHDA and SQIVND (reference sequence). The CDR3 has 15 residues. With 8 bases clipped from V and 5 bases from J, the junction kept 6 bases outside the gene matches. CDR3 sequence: CASGGLAGTDNEQFF. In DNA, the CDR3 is TGTGCCAGTGGGGGACTAGCGGGGACCGACAATGAGCAGTTCTTC.

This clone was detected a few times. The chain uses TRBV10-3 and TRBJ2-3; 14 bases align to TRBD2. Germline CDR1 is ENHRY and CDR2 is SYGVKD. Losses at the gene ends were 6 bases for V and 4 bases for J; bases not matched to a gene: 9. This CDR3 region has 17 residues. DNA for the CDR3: TGTGCCATCAGCGGTTATATGGGACTAGCGGGGGCAGATACGCAGTATTTT. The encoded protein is CAISGYMGLAGADTQYF.